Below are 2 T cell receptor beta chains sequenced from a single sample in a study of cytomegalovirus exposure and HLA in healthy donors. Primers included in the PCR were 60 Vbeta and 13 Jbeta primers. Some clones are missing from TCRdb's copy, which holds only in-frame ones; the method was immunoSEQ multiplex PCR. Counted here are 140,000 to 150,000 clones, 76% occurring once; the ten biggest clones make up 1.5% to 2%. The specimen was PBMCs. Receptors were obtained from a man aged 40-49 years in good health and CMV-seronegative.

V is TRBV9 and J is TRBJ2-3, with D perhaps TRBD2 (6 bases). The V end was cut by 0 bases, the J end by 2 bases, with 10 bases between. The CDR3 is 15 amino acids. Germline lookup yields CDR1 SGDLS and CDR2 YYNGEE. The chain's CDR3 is CASSVALAVTDTQYF. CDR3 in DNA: TGTGCCAGCAGCGTAGCACTAGCCGTCACAGATACGCAGTATTTT.

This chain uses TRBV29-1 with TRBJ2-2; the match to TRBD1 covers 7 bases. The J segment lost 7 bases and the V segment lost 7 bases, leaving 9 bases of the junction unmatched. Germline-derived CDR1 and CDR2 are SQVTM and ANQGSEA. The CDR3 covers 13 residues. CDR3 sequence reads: CSGGDSMGGELFF. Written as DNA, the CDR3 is TGCAGCGGAGGGGACAGCATGGGCGGGGAGCTGTTTTTT.